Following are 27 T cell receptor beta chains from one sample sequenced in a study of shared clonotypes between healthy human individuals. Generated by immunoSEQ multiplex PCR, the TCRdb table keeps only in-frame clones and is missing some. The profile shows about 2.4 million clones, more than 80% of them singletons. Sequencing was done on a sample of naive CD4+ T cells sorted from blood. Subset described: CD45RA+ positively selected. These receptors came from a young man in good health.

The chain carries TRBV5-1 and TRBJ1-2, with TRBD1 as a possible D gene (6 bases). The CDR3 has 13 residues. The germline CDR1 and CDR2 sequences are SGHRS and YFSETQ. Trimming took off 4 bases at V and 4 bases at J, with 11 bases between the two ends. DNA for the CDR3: TGCGCCAGCAGCCGGGACACGGCCTATGGCTACACCTTC. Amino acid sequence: CASSRDTAYGYTF. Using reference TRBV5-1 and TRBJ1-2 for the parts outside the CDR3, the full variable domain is KAGVTQTPRYLIKTRGQQVTLSCSPISGHRSVSWYQQTPGQGLQFLFEYFSETQRNKGNFPGRFSGRQFSNSRSEMNVSTLELGDSALYLCASSRDTAYGYTFGSGTRLTVV.

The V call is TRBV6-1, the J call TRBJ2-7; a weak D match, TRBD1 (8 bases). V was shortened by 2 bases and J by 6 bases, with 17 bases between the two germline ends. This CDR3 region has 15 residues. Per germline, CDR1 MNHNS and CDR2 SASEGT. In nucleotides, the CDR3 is TGTGCCAGCAGTGAACCACGGACAGGGAGGGGCGAGCAGTACTTC. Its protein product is CASSEPRTGRGEQYF.

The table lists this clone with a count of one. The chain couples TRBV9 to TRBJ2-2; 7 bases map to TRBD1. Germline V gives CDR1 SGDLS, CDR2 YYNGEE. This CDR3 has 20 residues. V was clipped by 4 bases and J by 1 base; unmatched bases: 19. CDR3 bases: TGTGCCAGCAGCCCGCCCCGGGACAGCCTTTCGGTACTGAACACCGGGGAGCTGTTTTTT. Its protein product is CASSPPRDSLSVLNTGELFF.

The CDR3 region has the DNA TGTGCCAGCTCACCACTTGGGACTCAAGGTTGGCTATCCGACTACGAGCAGTACTTC. As protein: CASSPLGTQGWLSDYEQYF. The chain employs TRBV18 and TRBJ2-7; D may be TRBD2 (6 bases). CDR1 and CDR2 (germline): KGHSH, LQKENI. Trimming pared 1 base from V and 3 bases from J, leaving 25 bases between. This CDR3 region has 19 residues.

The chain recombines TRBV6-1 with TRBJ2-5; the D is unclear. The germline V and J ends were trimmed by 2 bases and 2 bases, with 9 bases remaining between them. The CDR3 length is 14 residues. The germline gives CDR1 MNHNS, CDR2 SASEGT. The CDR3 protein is CASSEHRPQETQYF. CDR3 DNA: TGTGCCAGCAGTGAACACAGACCACAAGAGACCCAGTACTTC.

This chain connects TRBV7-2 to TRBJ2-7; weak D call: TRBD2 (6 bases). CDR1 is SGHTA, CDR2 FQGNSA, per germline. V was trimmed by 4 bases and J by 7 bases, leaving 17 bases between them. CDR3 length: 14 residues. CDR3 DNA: TGTGCCAGCAGCTCTCCGCGGGGAAGGAGAGAGCAGTACTTC. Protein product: CASSSPRGRREQYF.

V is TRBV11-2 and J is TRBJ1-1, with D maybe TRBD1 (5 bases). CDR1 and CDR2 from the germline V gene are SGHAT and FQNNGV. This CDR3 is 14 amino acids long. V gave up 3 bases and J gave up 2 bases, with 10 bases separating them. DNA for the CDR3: TGTGCCAGCAGCTTCATGGGGGTAAACACTGAAGCTTTCTTT. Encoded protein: CASSFMGVNTEAFF.

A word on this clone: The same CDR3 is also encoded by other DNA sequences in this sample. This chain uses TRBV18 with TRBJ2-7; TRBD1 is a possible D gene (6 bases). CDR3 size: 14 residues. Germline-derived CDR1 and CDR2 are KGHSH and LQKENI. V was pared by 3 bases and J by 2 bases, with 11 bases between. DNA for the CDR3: TGTGCCAGCTCACCTGGAGGACAGACCTACGAGCAGTACTTC. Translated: CASSPGGQTYEQYF.

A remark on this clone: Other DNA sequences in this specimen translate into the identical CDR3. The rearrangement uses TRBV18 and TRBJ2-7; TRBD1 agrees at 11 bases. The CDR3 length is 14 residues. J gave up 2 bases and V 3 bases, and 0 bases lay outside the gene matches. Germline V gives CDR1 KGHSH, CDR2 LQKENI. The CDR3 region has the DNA TGTGCCAGCTCACCGGACAGGGGGCCCTACGAGCAGTACTTC. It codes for CASSPDRGPYEQYF.

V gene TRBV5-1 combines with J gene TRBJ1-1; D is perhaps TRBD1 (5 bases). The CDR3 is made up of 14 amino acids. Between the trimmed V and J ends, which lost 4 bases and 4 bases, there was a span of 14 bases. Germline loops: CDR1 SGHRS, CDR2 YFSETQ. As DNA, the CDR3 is TGCGCCAGCAGCGGACACCGGCCGGGCACTGAAGCTTTCTTT. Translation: CASSGHRPGTEAFF.

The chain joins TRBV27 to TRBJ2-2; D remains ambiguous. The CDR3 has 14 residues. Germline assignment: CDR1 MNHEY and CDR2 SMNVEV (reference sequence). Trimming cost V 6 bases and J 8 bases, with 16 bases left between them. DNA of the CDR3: TGTGCCAGCAGAGGAACTCCTCAAAGAGGGGAGCTGTTTTTT. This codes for CASRGTPQRGELFF.

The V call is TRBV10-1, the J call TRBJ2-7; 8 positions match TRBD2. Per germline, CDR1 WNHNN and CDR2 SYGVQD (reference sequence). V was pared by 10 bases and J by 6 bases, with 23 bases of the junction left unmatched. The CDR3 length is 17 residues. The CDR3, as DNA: TGCGCCACTACAGGGCTAGCTAGCGGGCCCCCTCGTGCCGAGCAGTACTTC. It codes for CATTGLASGPPRAEQYF.

The CDR3 DNA is TGCGCCAGCAGCTCTCCCATGACAGGGGTCTATGGCTACACCTTC. Its translation: CASSSPMTGVYGYTF. The rearrangement uses TRBV4-1 and TRBJ1-2, with 8 bases fitting TRBD1. There are 15 residues in the CDR3. V was pared by 5 bases and J by 4 bases, with 9 bases of the junction left unmatched. CDR1 MGHRA and CDR2 YSYEKL come from the germline V gene.

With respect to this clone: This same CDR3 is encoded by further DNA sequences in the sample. CDR3 nucleotide sequence: TGTGCCAGCAGCCGCGGAGCGGCGAACACCGGGGAGCTGTTTTTT. The encoded protein is CASSRGAANTGELFF. The chain combines TRBV6-5 with TRBJ2-2; weak D call: TRBD2 (5 bases). Germline V gene lookup returns CDR1 MNHEY and CDR2 SVGAGI. The CDR3 is made up of 15 amino acids. V dropped 6 bases and J dropped 0 bases, with 11 bases sitting between them.

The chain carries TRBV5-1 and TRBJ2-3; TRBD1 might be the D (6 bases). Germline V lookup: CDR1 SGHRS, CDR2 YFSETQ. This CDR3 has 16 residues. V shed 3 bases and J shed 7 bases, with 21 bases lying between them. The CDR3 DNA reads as TGCGCCAGCAGCTGGGATTTAACGGGACATAAGAATACGCAGTATTTT. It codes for CASSWDLTGHKNTQYF.

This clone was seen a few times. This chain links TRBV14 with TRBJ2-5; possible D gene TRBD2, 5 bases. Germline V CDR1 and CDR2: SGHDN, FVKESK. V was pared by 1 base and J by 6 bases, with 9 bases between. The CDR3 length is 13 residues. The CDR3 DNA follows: TGTGCCAGCAGCCAAGGGGAGAGGCAGACCCAGTACTTC. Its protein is CASSQGERQTQYF. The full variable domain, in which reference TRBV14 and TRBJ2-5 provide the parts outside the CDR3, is EAGVTQFPSHSVIEKGQTVTLRCDPISGHDNLYWYRRVMGKEIKFLLHFVKESKQDESGMPNNRFLAERTGGTYSTLKVQPAELEDSGVYFCASSQGERQTQYFGPGTRLLVL.

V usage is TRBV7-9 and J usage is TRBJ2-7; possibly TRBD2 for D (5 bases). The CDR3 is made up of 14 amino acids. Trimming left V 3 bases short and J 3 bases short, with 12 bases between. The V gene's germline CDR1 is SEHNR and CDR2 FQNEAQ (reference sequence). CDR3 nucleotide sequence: TGTGCCAGCAGCTTTGACGTGGCGGGCTACGAGCAGTACTTC. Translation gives CASSFDVAGYEQYF.

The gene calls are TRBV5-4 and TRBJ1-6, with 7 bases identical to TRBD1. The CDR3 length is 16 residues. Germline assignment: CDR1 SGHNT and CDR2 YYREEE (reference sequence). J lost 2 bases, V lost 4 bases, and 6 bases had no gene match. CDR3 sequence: CASSTPGQPYNSPLHF. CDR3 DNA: TGTGCCAGCAGCACCCCGGGACAGCCCTATAATTCACCCCTCCACTTT.

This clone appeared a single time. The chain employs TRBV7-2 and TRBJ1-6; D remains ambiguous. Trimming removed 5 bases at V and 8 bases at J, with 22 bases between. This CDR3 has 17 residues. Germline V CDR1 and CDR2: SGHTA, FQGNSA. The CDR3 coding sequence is TGTGCCAGCAGCCACCCTTTTGGAGCTCTTCCTGATTCACCCCTCCACTTT. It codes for CASSHPFGALPDSPLHF.

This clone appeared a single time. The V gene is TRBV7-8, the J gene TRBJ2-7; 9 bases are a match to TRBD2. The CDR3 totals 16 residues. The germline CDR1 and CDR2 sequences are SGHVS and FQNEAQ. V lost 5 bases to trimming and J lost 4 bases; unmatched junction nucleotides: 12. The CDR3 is CASSPRGLAGPYEQYF. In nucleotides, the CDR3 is TGTGCCAGCAGCCCCCGGGGGCTAGCGGGACCGTACGAGCAGTACTTC.

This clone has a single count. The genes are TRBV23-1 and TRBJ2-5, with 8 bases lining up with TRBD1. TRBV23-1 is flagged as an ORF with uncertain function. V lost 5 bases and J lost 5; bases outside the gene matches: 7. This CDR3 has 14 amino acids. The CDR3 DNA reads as TGCGCCAGCAGTGGACAGGGAAAGAGGGAGACCCAGTACTTC. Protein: CASSGQGKRETQYF.

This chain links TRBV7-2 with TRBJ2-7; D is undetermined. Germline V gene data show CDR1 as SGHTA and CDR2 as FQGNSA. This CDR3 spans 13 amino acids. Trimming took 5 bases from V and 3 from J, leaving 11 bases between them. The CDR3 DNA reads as TGTGCCAGCAGCCCACCCCCCTTCTACGAGCAGTACTTC. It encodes CASSPPPFYEQYF.

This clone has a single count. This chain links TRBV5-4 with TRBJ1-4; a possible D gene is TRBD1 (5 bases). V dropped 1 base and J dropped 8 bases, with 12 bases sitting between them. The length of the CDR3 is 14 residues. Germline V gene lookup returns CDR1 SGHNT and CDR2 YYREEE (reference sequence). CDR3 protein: CASSLRGTTEKLFF. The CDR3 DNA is TGTGCCAGCAGCTTGAGAGGGACTACCGAAAAACTGTTTTTT.

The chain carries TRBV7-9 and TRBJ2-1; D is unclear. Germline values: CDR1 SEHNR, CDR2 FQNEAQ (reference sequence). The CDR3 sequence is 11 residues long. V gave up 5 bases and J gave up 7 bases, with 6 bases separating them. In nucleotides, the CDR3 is TGTGCCAGCAGCCGAGTAAATGAGCAGTTCTTC. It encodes CASSRVNEQFF.

CDR3 bases: TGTGCCAGCATACAGGGGGAAGGCAATCAGCCCCAGCATTTT. Translated: CASIQGEGNQPQHF. The chain combines TRBV19 with TRBJ1-5; 8 nucleotides match TRBD1. The ends lost 9 bases at V and 2 bases at J; junction bases unmatched: 6. The CDR3 sequence is 14 residues long. Germline CDR1 is LNHDA and CDR2 is SQIVND (reference sequence).

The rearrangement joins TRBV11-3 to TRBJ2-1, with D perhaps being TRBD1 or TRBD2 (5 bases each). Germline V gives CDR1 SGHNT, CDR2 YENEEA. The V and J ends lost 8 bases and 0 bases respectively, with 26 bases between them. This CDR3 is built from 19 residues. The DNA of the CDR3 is TGTGCCAGCGGCGCAATGATAGGGACCCTCCAGAACTCCTACAATGAGCAGTTCTTC. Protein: CASGAMIGTLQNSYNEQFF.

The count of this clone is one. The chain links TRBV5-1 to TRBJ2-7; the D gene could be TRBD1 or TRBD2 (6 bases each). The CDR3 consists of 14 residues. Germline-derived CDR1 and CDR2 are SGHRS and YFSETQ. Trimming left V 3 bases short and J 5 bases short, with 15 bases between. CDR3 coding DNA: TGCGCCAGCAGCTCCACAGGGACTTCCGACGAGCAGTACTTC. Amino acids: CASSSTGTSDEQYF.